This T cell receptor (beta chain) originates from a study of cytomegalovirus exposure and HLA in healthy donors. Points from the study as a whole: Trimming of TCR beta V- and J-genes showed a link, identified in a later analysis, to a missense DCLRE1C variant. According to a later analysis, donors in an Asian-associated ancestry cluster reportedly had fewer N-insertions than the roughly 630-donor mean.

Per the germline V gene, CDR1 is SEHNR and CDR2 is FQNEAQ (reference sequence). The CDR3 runs to 16 residues. The V gene end was trimmed by 3 bases and the J gene end by 9 bases; junction bases not matched to a gene: 14. At the time of sampling, donors were nominally healthy, though unrecorded immune exposures were likely. The primer mix had 60 Vbeta and 13 Jbeta primers. Here immunoSEQ multiplex PCR was the method, and the copy in TCRdb shows in-frame clones only, minus some. The sample has around 150,000 clones; 70% to 80% are singletons. By proportion, this clone is medium-sized (0.01 to 0.1%). Its antigen remains unknown.

Sample: PBMCs. The sequence was obtained from a man aged 30 to 45 in good health and CMV-seronegative. The chain employs TRBV7-9 and TRBJ2-1; 7 nucleotides align to TRBD2. The CDR3 protein is CASSFAGRTRTAEQFF. The CDR3 coding sequence is TGTGCCAGCAGCTTCGCAGGAAGGACTAGGACGGCTGAGCAGTTCTTC.